This TCR beta chain emerged from a study of T-cell reconstitution after alpha-beta-depleted transplantation in children. This sample's TCRbeta library carried unique molecular identifier barcodes. TCRdb called the PCR reads again in MiXCR, with one record for every CDR3 protein. The sample yields about 370,000 distinct CDR3 sequences, about a fifth seen once. V shed 5 bases, J shed 5 bases, and the junction held 8 bases outside the gene matches. The CDR3 contains 14 residues. This clonotype was picked up a small number of times. This receptor was obtained from a human donor who donated a stem cell graft to a child with acute myeloid leukemia. The source material was PBMCs from the stem cell graft donor, sampled from the stem cell graft. J is TRBJ2-5 and V is TRBV12-3 or TRBV12-4; 7 positions agree with TRBD2. CDR3 DNA: TGTGCCAGCAGTCCCACCGCGGGGGTGGAGACCCAGTACTTC. Encoded protein: CASSPTAGVETQYF.